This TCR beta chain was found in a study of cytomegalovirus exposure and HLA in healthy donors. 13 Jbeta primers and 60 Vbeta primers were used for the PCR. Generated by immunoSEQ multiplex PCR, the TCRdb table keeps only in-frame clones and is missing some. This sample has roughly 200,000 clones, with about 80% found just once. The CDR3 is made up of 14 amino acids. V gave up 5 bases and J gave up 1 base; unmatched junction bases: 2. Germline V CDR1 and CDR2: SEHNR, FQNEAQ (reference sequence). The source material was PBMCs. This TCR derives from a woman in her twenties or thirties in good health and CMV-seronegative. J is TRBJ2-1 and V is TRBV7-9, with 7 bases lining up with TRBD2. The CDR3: CASSPGGSYNEQFF. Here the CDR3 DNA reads TGTGCCAGCAGCCCCGGGGGGTCCTACAATGAGCAGTTCTTC.